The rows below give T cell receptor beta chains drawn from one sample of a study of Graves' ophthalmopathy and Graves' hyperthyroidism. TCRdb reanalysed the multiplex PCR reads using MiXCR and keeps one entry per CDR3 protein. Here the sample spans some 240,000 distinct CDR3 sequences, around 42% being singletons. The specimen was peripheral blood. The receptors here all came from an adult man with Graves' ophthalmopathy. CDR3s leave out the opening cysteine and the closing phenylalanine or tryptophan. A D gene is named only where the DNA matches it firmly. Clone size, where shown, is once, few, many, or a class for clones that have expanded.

CDR3: AISDPTWSNYGYT; length: 13; V: TRBV10-3; size: many; D: .; J: TRBJ1-2
CDR3: ASSQDRLATYEQY; length: 13; V: TRBV4-2; size: .; D: TRBD2; J: TRBJ2-7
CDR3: ASSSNRDTGELF; length: 12; V: TRBV7-9; size: few; D: .; J: TRBJ2-2
CDR3: ASHPGGSGQPQH; length: 12; V: TRBV10-1; size: .; D: .; J: TRBJ1-5
CDR3: ASSEIGDRGYEQY; length: 13; V: TRBV6-5; size: .; D: TRBD1; J: TRBJ2-7
CDR3: ATGTSGGAGDTQY; length: 13; V: TRBV2; size: once; D: TRBD2; J: TRBJ2-3
CDR3: ASSHLGTANYGYT; length: 13; V: TRBV14; size: .; D: .; J: TRBJ1-2
CDR3: ASSLEGNWYEQY; length: 12; V: TRBV5-1; size: .; D: .; J: TRBJ2-7
CDR3: ASSLQASVDGYT; length: 12; V: TRBV5-6; size: .; D: .; J: TRBJ1-2
CDR3: ASSSRVLEQY; length: 10; V: TRBV7-9; size: few; D: .; J: TRBJ2-7
CDR3: ASSFQVGGYSPLH; length: 13; V: TRBV9; size: .; D: .; J: TRBJ1-6
CDR3: ASLSPGSYEQY; length: 11; V: TRBV2; size: .; D: .; J: TRBJ2-7
CDR3: AITLLSSSYEQY; length: 12; V: TRBV2; size: .; D: .; J: TRBJ2-7
CDR3: SVGLAATQY; length: 9; V: TRBV29-1; size: .; D: TRBD2; J: TRBJ2-5
CDR3: AEDTDYGYT; length: 9; V: TRBV14; size: .; D: .; J: TRBJ1-2
CDR3: ASKGLGNSPLH; length: 11; V: TRBV6-5; size: .; D: .; J: TRBJ1-6
CDR3: ATSDKSYEQY; length: 10; V: TRBV24-1; size: few; D: .; J: TRBJ2-7
CDR3: ASSSTVSLISGNTIY; length: 15; V: TRBV7-9; size: .; D: .; J: TRBJ1-3
CDR3: ASSLRHGDEKLF; length: 12; V: TRBV2; size: .; D: .; J: TRBJ1-4
CDR3: ASSRVSRDSLNGYT; length: 14; V: TRBV6-5; size: .; D: TRBD1; J: TRBJ1-2
CDR3: ASTGGAGETQY; length: 11; V: TRBV2; size: few; D: .; J: TRBJ2-5
CDR3: ASSTGIAYEQY; length: 11; V: TRBV19; size: .; D: .; J: TRBJ2-7
CDR3: SVVDGYSNQPQH; length: 12; V: TRBV29-1; size: .; D: .; J: TRBJ1-5
CDR3: AISSRQGRQTQY; length: 12; V: TRBV10-3; size: .; D: TRBD1; J: TRBJ2-5
CDR3: ASSGDRAASHEQY; length: 13; V: TRBV9; size: .; D: TRBD1; J: TRBJ2-7
CDR3: ASSSGFGYEQY; length: 11; V: TRBV2; size: .; D: .; J: TRBJ2-7
CDR3: SVHEQY; length: 6; V: TRBV20-1; size: .; D: .; J: TRBJ2-7
CDR3: ASFDRHNEKLF; length: 11; V: TRBV6-5; size: few; D: .; J: TRBJ1-4
CDR3: ASSVLAGGYT; length: 10; V: TRBV2; size: .; D: .; J: TRBJ1-2
CDR3: ASSLDEISYEQY; length: 12; V: TRBV11-2; size: .; D: .; J: TRBJ2-7
CDR3: ATGEGVNTGELF; length: 12; V: TRBV24-1; size: .; D: .; J: TRBJ2-2
CDR3: SVEGEAEAF; length: 9; V: TRBV29-1; size: many; D: .; J: TRBJ1-1
CDR3: ASRKGGMQETQY; length: 12; V: TRBV2; size: .; D: .; J: TRBJ2-5
CDR3: AISELNAGELF; length: 11; V: TRBV10-3; size: few; D: .; J: TRBJ2-2
CDR3: ASSRGQGVLYEQY; length: 13; V: TRBV12-3/TRBV12-4; size: .; D: TRBD1; J: TRBJ2-7
CDR3: ALRGAETQY; length: 9; V: TRBV7-9; size: .; D: .; J: TRBJ2-5
CDR3: ASSFHPGQGTYEQY; length: 14; V: TRBV13; size: few; D: TRBD1; J: TRBJ2-7
CDR3: ATSRDPPGSGGELF; length: 14; V: TRBV15; size: few; D: .; J: TRBJ2-2
CDR3: ASSDGSEFLEKLF; length: 13; V: TRBV10-2; size: .; D: .; J: TRBJ1-4
CDR3: ASSQEGTGTYEQY; length: 13; V: TRBV4-1; size: .; D: TRBD1; J: TRBJ2-7
CDR3: ASSLAKMGQSEQY; length: 13; V: TRBV5-6; size: .; D: .; J: TRBJ2-7
CDR3: ASSVDRGSSYEQY; length: 13; V: TRBV6-5; size: .; D: TRBD1; J: TRBJ2-7
CDR3: ASSEDRARAF; length: 10; V: TRBV6-1; size: few; D: .; J: TRBJ1-1
CDR3: ASSSDLGETQY; length: 11; V: TRBV7-2; size: .; D: .; J: TRBJ2-5
CDR3: ASSLFGGGVYEQY; length: 13; V: TRBV7-2; size: few; D: TRBD2; J: TRBJ2-7
CDR3: ASSYQGGAYEQY; length: 12; V: TRBV12-3/TRBV12-4; size: .; D: .; J: TRBJ2-7
CDR3: ASSSSPGNEQY; length: 11; V: TRBV7-2; size: .; D: .; J: TRBJ2-7
CDR3: ASSQNGANRASPLH; length: 14; V: TRBV10-3; size: .; D: .; J: TRBJ1-6
CDR3: ASRGGWDGYT; length: 10; V: TRBV25-1; size: .; D: TRBD1; J: TRBJ1-2
CDR3: ASGADGTGKIKLF; length: 13; V: TRBV2; size: .; D: TRBD1; J: TRBJ1-4
CDR3: ASSPRPGLAGASSYEQY; length: 17; V: TRBV7-2; size: .; D: TRBD2; J: TRBJ2-7
CDR3: ASRASTVSNQPQH; length: 13; V: TRBV2; size: few; D: .; J: TRBJ1-5
CDR3: ASSVQGAITGELF; length: 13; V: TRBV25-1; size: many; D: TRBD1; J: TRBJ2-2